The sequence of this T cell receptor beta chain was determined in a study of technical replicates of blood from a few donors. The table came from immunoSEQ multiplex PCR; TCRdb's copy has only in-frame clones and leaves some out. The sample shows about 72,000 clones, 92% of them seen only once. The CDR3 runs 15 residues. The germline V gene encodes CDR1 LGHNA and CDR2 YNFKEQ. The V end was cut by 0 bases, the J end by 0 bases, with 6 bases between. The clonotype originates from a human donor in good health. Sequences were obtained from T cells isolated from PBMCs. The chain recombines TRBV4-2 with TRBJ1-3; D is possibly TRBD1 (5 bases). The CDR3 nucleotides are TGTGCCAGCAGCCAAGACCAGGGCTCTGGAAACACCATATATTTT. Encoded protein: CASSQDQGSGNTIYF.